This T cell receptor (beta chain) originates from a study of OX40 agonist ivuxolimab in advanced cancers. About the study: Enrolled patients in dose escalation had cancers that were hepatocellular carcinoma, melanoma, renal cell or head and neck cancer. Study-wide results and limits: More expanded clones were seen, on average, in CD8+ T cells than in CD4+. The authors also found low normalized T-cell clonal expansion in some nonresponders.

Method: immunoSEQ multiplex PCR; TCRdb's copy keeps in-frame clones and lacks some. Seen here are under 55,000 clones, roughly four fifths observed once, and the top ten hold less than 2.5%. CDR3 length equals 13 residues. The germline CDR1 and CDR2 sequences are SNHLY and FYNNEI. V lost 7 bases and J lost 4, with 14 bases in between. People who had autoimmune disease history or systemic immunosuppression were excluded. A remark on this clone: Its matching antigen is unknown.

The sequence derives from an adult with an advanced solid tumor such as melanoma, head and neck, liver or kidney cancer. The sample here was CD4+ or CD8+ T cells sorted from blood, taken in a trial of the OX40 agonist ivuxolimab. The chain recombines TRBV2 with TRBJ2-7; D is possibly TRBD1 (7 bases). CDR3 amino acids: CASNPQGGYEQYF. CDR3 nucleotides: TGTGCCAGCAACCCTCAGGGGGGATACGAGCAGTACTTC. Full variable domain (remainder filled in from reference TRBV2 and TRBJ2-7): EPEVTQTPSHQVTQMGQEVILRCVPISNHLYFYWYRQILGQKVEFLVSFYNNEISEKSEIFDDQFSVERPDGSNFTLKIRSTKLEDSAMYFCASNPQGGYEQYFGPGTRLTVT.